This T cell receptor beta chain comes out of a study of neurological immune-mediated disorders. Study-level points and caveats: HTLV-1-associated myelopathy displayed the greatest TCR clonal expansion, and multiple sclerosis exhibited the smallest, lower than that of healthy controls.

cDNA was made by 5'RACE with 10-nucleotide random UMIs. The authors obtained over 180 million TCR-beta sequences from 15-18 subjects per sequencing run. One entry per CDR3 protein results from TCRdb running MiXCR on the 5' RACE reads. The sample consists of about 59,000 distinct CDR3 sequences, roughly 13% of them appearing once. Trimming cost V 0 bases and J 6 bases; bases outside gene matches: 9. The V gene's germline CDR1 is SGHRS and CDR2 YFSETQ. The CDR3 loop spans 16 amino acids. This clonotype appeared a few times. What it binds is not known. The sample comprised PBMCs. The clonotype was recovered from an older woman with HTLV-1-associated myelopathy (HAM/TSP). The chain carries TRBV5-1 and TRBJ2-3; 8 nucleotides agree with TRBD2. The CDR3 is CASSLEASGRGDTQYF. In DNA, the CDR3 is TGCGCCAGCAGCTTGGAGGCGAGCGGGAGAGGGGATACGCAGTATTTT.